Described below is a single T cell receptor beta chain sequence and its context. This may stem from a read error, because a much larger clone lies one nucleotide away. Because it lacks the conserved phenylalanine or tryptophan at the end, this CDR3 is likely a read error. V was shortened by 1 base and J by 6 bases, with 7 bases between the two germline ends. The CDR3 loop spans 12 amino acids. This entry comes from a study of T cells in Graves' hyperthyroidism and ophthalmopathy. Diagnoses were established using clinical symptoms, serum thyroxine and TRAb, thyroid ultrasound and orbital computed tomography. Amplification yielded TCR beta CDR3 regions, with RNA transcripts as the source. Primed by the HTBI set, a first-round RT-PCR was run on the TCR CDR3. From the multiplex PCR reads, TCRdb called clonotypes with MiXCR, one entry per CDR3 protein. The sample has about 640,000 distinct CDR3 sequences, around 20% seen once.

V is TRBV12-3 or TRBV12-4 and J is TRBJ2-7; possibly TRBD2 for D (5 bases). This clonotype was sampled from a man aged 25 to 40 with Graves' ophthalmopathy. The sample comprised blood. CDR3 region: CASSLGRVEQYL. DNA for the CDR3: TGTGCCAGCAGTTTAGGGCGGGTCGAGCAGTACCTC.